The clone carrying this T cell receptor beta chain was counted at least ten times. What it recognizes is unknown. The source of the sample is a study of T cell repertoires in cytomegalovirus infection. Turning to the study itself: From public TCR beta signatures came an indication of both CMV infection and matching HLA type. The study's findings and limits: Identification of carriers of CMV plus the relevant HLA was performed using cumulative public TCR beta family frequency. Dominating the ex vivo response were HLA-C-restricted CMV-specific TCR beta clonotypes.

The CDR3 is 16 residues long. J lost 3 bases, V lost 1 base, and 4 bases had no gene match. Per the germline V gene, CDR1 is MDHEN and CDR2 is SYDVKM. TCRdb redid the calling of the reads with MiXCR, one entry per CDR3 protein. The sample shows about 27,000 distinct CDR3 sequences, about 20% of them seen only once. The TCR sequence derives from a human donor in good health (CMV status not recorded). Some clones in this sample may be carry-over from other donors' samples. This chain links TRBV28 with TRBJ1-5; 9 bases are shared with TRBD1. The sample consisted of CD8+ T cells from cultured PBMCs, taken from culture after CMV antigen stimulation. CDR3 region: CASSLSGQGYNQPQHF. The DNA of the CDR3 is TGTGCCAGCAGTTTATCGGGACAGGGCTACAATCAGCCCCAGCATTTT.